A selection of T cell receptor beta chains follows, all from one sample in a study of blood T cell repertoires in COVID-19. Clones were sequenced by immunoSEQ multiplex PCR, and TCRdb holds only the in-frame ones, with some missing. The sample shows approximately 72,000 clones, roughly 85% of them seen only once. Input material: peripheral blood. The receptors were gathered from a man between 50 and 59 years old with acute or convalescent COVID-19. The CDR3 runs from the conserved cysteine through the conserved F or W. Each record gives: CDR3 DNA, CDR3 protein, J gene, D gene, V gene, clone size. The D gene is left open where the match is weak. Not all rows give a size; the values are once, few, many and, for expanded clones, a class.

TGTGCCAGCAGTGAACGACAGGGGTTTGGAAACACCATATATTTT | CASSERQGFGNTIYF | TRBJ1-3 | TRBD1 | TRBV6-1 | .
TGTGCCAGCAGCCAGGAATACGACAGGGGGCGCTTAAGGGGTGAAAAACTGTTTTTT | CASSQEYDRGRLRGEKLFF | TRBJ1-4 | TRBD1 | TRBV4-2 | .
TGCGCCAGCAGCCCCGAAGGACAGACTAATTCACCCCTCCACTTT | CASSPEGQTNSPLHF | TRBJ1-6 | . | TRBV5-1 | .
TGTGCCAGCAGTTACGCCGGACTAGCGGGGGGTATTTACGAGCAGTACTTC | CASSYAGLAGGIYEQYF | TRBJ2-7 | TRBD2 | TRBV6-2/TRBV6-3 | once
TGTGGGACCTCGTTGGGGGCCAATTCACCCCTCCACTTT | CGTSLGANSPLHF | TRBJ1-6 | . | TRBV27 | .
TGTGCCAGCAGCTTAGTAGCTAACGATGAAGCTTTCTTT | CASSLVANDEAFF | TRBJ1-1 | . | TRBV7-8 | .
TGTGCCAGCAGCTTGGGCAGCGGGGGAACCGGGGAGCTGTTTTTT | CASSLGSGGTGELFF | TRBJ2-2 | TRBD2 | TRBV5-8 | .
TGTGCCAGCAACGGACAGAGCAGGGATCAGCCCCAGCATTTT | CASNGQSRDQPQHF | TRBJ1-5 | . | TRBV2 | once
TGTGCCAGCAGAGGGACTAGGGGAATGGAGACCCAGTACTTC | CASRGTRGMETQYF | TRBJ2-5 | TRBD2 | TRBV2 | .
TGTGCCAGCAGCTACTGGACAGGGGGGCTAGCCTACGAGCAGTACTTC | CASSYWTGGLAYEQYF | TRBJ2-7 | TRBD1 | TRBV7-2 | once
TGTGCCAGCAGTTTATCAGGGACTCTTTCACCCCTCCACTTT | CASSLSGTLSPLHF | TRBJ1-6 | . | TRBV27 | .
TGTGCCAGCAGCGTAGTAGGCGGGGACACAGATACGCAGTATTTT | CASSVVGGDTDTQYF | TRBJ2-3 | . | TRBV9 | .
TGTGCCAGCAGCGTAGATAGCCTTTCCTACAATGAGCAGTTCTTC | CASSVDSLSYNEQFF | TRBJ2-1 | . | TRBV9 | .
TGTGCCAGTAGTATGAGCCAGGTCGCCATCAATCAGCCCCAGCATTTT | CASSMSQVAINQPQHF | TRBJ1-5 | . | TRBV19 | .
TGTGCCAGTAGTATGGACAGGGGGCTACATACAGATACGCAGTATTTT | CASSMDRGLHTDTQYF | TRBJ2-3 | TRBD1 | TRBV19 | .
TGTGCCAGCACGGTCACCTCCTATGGCTACACCTTC | CASTVTSYGYTF | TRBJ1-2 | . | TRBV6-5 | .
TGCGCCAGCAGCGCAGGACTAGACACTAGCACAGATACGCAGTATTTT | CASSAGLDTSTDTQYF | TRBJ2-3 | TRBD2 | TRBV10-1 | .
TGTGCCAGCAGCATAGGACTAGCGGGGGGCACAGATACGCAGTATTTT | CASSIGLAGGTDTQYF | TRBJ2-3 | TRBD2 | TRBV5-4 | .
TGTGCCAGGCAGCCGGTAGCGCGTGGCAACACCGGGGAGCTGTTTTTT | CARQPVARGNTGELFF | TRBJ2-2 | . | TRBV7-3 | .
TGCGCCAGCAGCCAAGTCCAGGAACACGGTTCACCCCTCCACTTT | CASSQVQEHGSPLHF | TRBJ1-6 | . | TRBV4-1 | .
TGTGCCAGCAGCTTAGTCGGGGTACCAGATACGCAGTATTTT | CASSLVGVPDTQYF | TRBJ2-3 | . | TRBV7-8 | .
TGTGCCAGCAGATTTGTTGGCGGCAGGGACAGGTCACCCCTCCACTTT | CASRFVGGRDRSPLHF | TRBJ1-6 | TRBD1 | TRBV11-3 | once
TGTGCCAGCACCCTAGCCCAAAACATGAACACTGAAGCTTTCTTT | CASTLAQNMNTEAFF | TRBJ1-1 | . | TRBV9 | .
TGTGCCAGCAGTGACGGCAGGGGGCCTACCTACGAGCAGTACTTC | CASSDGRGPTYEQYF | TRBJ2-7 | TRBD1 | TRBV6-1 | .
TGTGCCAGCAGCCGCGGGGGGAGGGGAGGCGTCGGCACTGAAGCTTTCTTT | CASSRGGRGGVGTEAFF | TRBJ1-1 | . | TRBV3-1/TRBV3-2 | .
TGTGCCAGCAGCGAAGGCGGGGACCAAAAGACCCAGTACTTC | CASSEGGDQKTQYF | TRBJ2-5 | . | TRBV6-1 | .
TGTGCCAGCAGCCCAGGGGCAGGGGGACCGACTATGCCACCCCTCCACTTT | CASSPGAGGPTMPPLHF | TRBJ1-6 | TRBD1 | TRBV2 | .
TGTGCCAGCAGAGCCCCGACAGGGGACCATGGGGCTATCTATGGCTACACCTTC | CASRAPTGDHGAIYGYTF | TRBJ1-2 | TRBD1 | TRBV6-4 | few
TGTGCCTGGCGGACAGGAAGCTCCTACGAGCAGTACTTC | CAWRTGSSYEQYF | TRBJ2-7 | TRBD1 | TRBV25-1 | .
TGTGCCAGCAGTGATCAGGCAGGTGAAAAACTGTTTTTT | CASSDQAGEKLFF | TRBJ1-4 | . | TRBV2 | .
TGTGCCAGTAGTGCCGGAGGGCAGGGGGCGACTCGGCCCTACAATGAGCAGTTCTTC | CASSAGGQGATRPYNEQFF | TRBJ2-1 | TRBD1 | TRBV19 | .
TGTGCCAGCAGAACGGAATTGGGACAGGGTATCGGAGCTTTCTTT | CASRTELGQGIGAFF | TRBJ1-1 | TRBD1 | TRBV6-5 | .
TGTGCCAGCTCCCCGGACAGGGATGGTCAGCCCCAGCATTTT | CASSPDRDGQPQHF | TRBJ1-5 | TRBD1 | TRBV18 | .
TGTGCCAGCAGCTTAAGGCCCAGGTCAGATACGCAGTATTTT | CASSLRPRSDTQYF | TRBJ2-3 | . | TRBV7-8 | .